Below are 6 T cell receptor beta chains sequenced from a single sample in a study of shared clonotypes between healthy human individuals. The repertoire was sequenced with immunoSEQ multiplex PCR; TCRdb's copy has only in-frame clones and lacks some. The sample yields millions of clones, over 90% seen once. The sequenced material came from naive CD4+ T cells from PBMCs. Subset in this sample: CD45RA+ positively selected. The receptors come from a man younger than 35 in good health. Some clones in this sample may be carry-over from other donors' samples.

V usage is TRBV4-1 and J usage is TRBJ2-2, with a possible D match to TRBD2 (5 bases). With 2 bases removed from V and 6 bases from J, the gap between germline ends came to 10 bases. Germline V gene sequence: CDR1 MGHRA, CDR2 YSYEKL. The length of the CDR3 is 14 residues. CDR3 residues: CASSQTGKAGELFF. As DNA, the CDR3 is TGCGCCAGCAGCCAAACGGGGAAGGCCGGGGAGCTGTTTTTT.

This chain links TRBV5-1 with TRBJ2-7; 8 positions match TRBD1. The trim removed 1 base at V and 4 bases at J, leaving 13 bases unmatched. Germline V gene lookup returns CDR1 SGHRS and CDR2 YFSETQ. The CDR3 is made up of 17 amino acids. CDR3 nucleotides: TGCGCCAGCAGCTTGCGAGCGCGGACAGGGAGCATTTACGAGCAGTACTTC. Its protein product is CASSLRARTGSIYEQYF.

The rearrangement uses TRBV29-1 and TRBJ2-5; D is uncertain. The V end lost 2 bases, the J end lost 4 bases, and 5 bases lay between the germline ends. The CDR3 length is 11 residues. Germline assignment: CDR1 SQVTM and CDR2 ANQGSEA. The CDR3 bases are TGCAGCGTTGAAAAGGTAGAGACCCAGTACTTC. It encodes CSVEKVETQYF.

This chain connects TRBV19 to TRBJ2-1; D is possibly TRBD1 or TRBD2 (6 bases each). Germline V CDR1 and CDR2: LNHDA, SQIVND (reference sequence). Trimming took 4 bases from V and 4 from J, leaving 17 bases between them. This CDR3 is built from 16 residues. The CDR3 sequence is CASSTPGAGGYNEQFF. As DNA, the CDR3 is TGTGCCAGTAGTACTCCGGGGGCAGGAGGGTACAATGAGCAGTTCTTC.

V gene TRBV7-2 combines with J gene TRBJ1-5; D unresolved. The germline V gene encodes CDR1 SGHTA and CDR2 FQGNSA. V gave up 5 bases and J gave up 2 bases, with 10 bases separating them. The CDR3 is made up of 14 amino acids. The CDR3 sequence is CASSQRAGNQPQHF. The CDR3 DNA reads as TGTGCCAGCAGCCAAAGAGCGGGCAATCAGCCCCAGCATTTT.

CDR3 nucleotide sequence: TGCGCCAGCAGCTTTGGGACCGGGAGGGGAGCCAACGTCCTGACTTTC. Translated: CASSFGTGRGANVLTF. This chain links TRBV5-1 with TRBJ2-6; 8 bases agree with TRBD2. This CDR3 is built from 16 residues. V shed 2 bases, J shed 7 bases, and the junction held 8 bases outside the gene matches. The germline V gene encodes CDR1 SGHRS and CDR2 YFSETQ.